One sample yielded the 30 T cell receptor beta chains listed below, sequenced in a study of blood T cell repertoires in COVID-19. Here immunoSEQ multiplex PCR was the method, and the copy in TCRdb shows in-frame clones only, minus some. Seen here are approximately 150,000 clones, around 80% observed once, and the top ten hold roughly a fifth. Sequencing was carried out using peripheral blood. These receptor sequences come from a woman over 75 with acute or convalescent COVID-19.

The chain has TRBV5-5 and TRBJ1-5; weak D call: TRBD1 (6 bases). The CDR3 is 15 residues long. From germline, CDR1 is SGHKS and CDR2 YYEKEE (reference sequence). V shed 3 bases and J shed 2 bases, with 12 bases lying between them. CDR3 sequence reads: CASSWDIGGNQPQHF. CDR3 in DNA: TGTGCCAGCAGCTGGGACATCGGAGGCAATCAGCCCCAGCATTTT.

V usage is TRBV6-5 and J usage is TRBJ2-7; 10 bases match TRBD1. The CDR3 is 15 residues long. Germline CDR1 reads MNHEY; CDR2 reads SVGAGI. J lost 5 bases, V lost 2 bases, and 6 bases had no gene match. The CDR3 here is CASSYPGTGVNEQYF. The CDR3 DNA reads as TGTGCCAGCAGTTACCCTGGGACAGGGGTGAACGAGCAGTACTTC.

J is TRBJ1-2 and V is TRBV4-1, with 9 bases lining up with TRBD1. CDR1 is MGHRA and CDR2 is YSYEKL in the germline V gene. The CDR3 sequence is 18 residues long. The trim removed 1 base at V and 4 bases at J, leaving 13 bases unmatched. This CDR3 reads CASSQGSWKTGGVYGYTF. In DNA form, the CDR3 reads TGCGCCAGCAGCCAAGGCTCTTGGAAGACAGGGGGTGTCTATGGCTACACCTTC.

This sequence joins TRBV28 and TRBJ2-6, with TRBD2 as a possible D gene (5 bases). Trimming pared 6 bases from V and 3 bases from J, leaving 18 bases between. The CDR3 has 17 amino acids. Germline V gene lookup returns CDR1 MDHEN and CDR2 SYDVKM. The CDR3 reads CASRGSGGGRGANVLTF. The CDR3 DNA is TGTGCCAGCAGAGGTTCAGGAGGTGGACGTGGGGCCAACGTCCTGACTTTC.

The rearrangement links TRBV14 to TRBJ2-6; TRBD1 is a possible D gene (6 bases). V shed 7 bases and J shed 0 bases, with 13 bases lying between them. The CDR3 length is 16 residues. Germline V gene data show CDR1 as SGHDN and CDR2 as FVKESK. For the CDR3, the DNA is TGTGCCAGCATGGGACACCTTTACTCTGGGGCCAACGTCCTGACTTTC. Translation gives CASMGHLYSGANVLTF. The whole variable domain, remainder taken from reference TRBV14 and TRBJ2-6, is EAGVTQFPSHSVIEKGQTVTLRCDPISGHDNLYWYRRVMGKEIKFLLHFVKESKQDESGMPNNRFLAERTGGTYSTLKVQPAELEDSGVYFCASMGHLYSGANVLTFGAGSRLTVL.

The V and J genes are TRBV30 and TRBJ2-1; tentatively, D is TRBD2 (5 bases). Germline CDR1 is GTSNPN and CDR2 is SVGIG (reference sequence). V lost 3 bases, J lost 3 bases, and 15 bases lay in between. The CDR3 is 15 residues long. DNA for the CDR3: TGTGCCTGGAGGGAAAGAGCGGAATTCTACAATGAGCAGTTCTTC. It yields the protein CAWRERAEFYNEQFF.

With regard to this clone: This CDR3 is also generated by other DNA sequences in the sample. This chain links TRBV30 with TRBJ1-5, with 7 bases fitting TRBD1. This CDR3 contains 13 residues. Germline trimming cut 3 bases from V and 3 bases from J; bases unmatched to any gene: 2. The germline CDR1 and CDR2 sequences are GTSNPN and SVGIG (reference sequence). Here the CDR3 DNA reads TGTGCCTGGAGCAGGGGGACCAATCAGCCCCAGCATTTT. Encoded protein: CAWSRGTNQPQHF.

The V and J genes are TRBV5-1 and TRBJ1-2; possibly TRBD1 for D (6 bases). Germline lookup yields CDR1 SGHRS and CDR2 YFSETQ. The CDR3 sequence is 13 residues long. The V end lost 4 bases, the J end lost 1 base, and 8 bases lay between the germline ends. The CDR3 DNA is TGCGCCAGCAGCGTGGACAGTAACTATGGCTACACCTTC. This gives the protein CASSVDSNYGYTF.

J is TRBJ2-7 and V is TRBV11-2; weak D call: TRBD2 (5 bases). Deletions cut 1 base from V and 1 base from J, with 8 bases between. This CDR3 comprises 14 residues. The germline CDR1 and CDR2 sequences are SGHAT and FQNNGV. CDR3 sequence (DNA): TGTGCCAGCAGCTTAGTACTAGATTCCTACGAGCAGTACTTC. This gives the protein CASSLVLDSYEQYF.

The chain uses TRBV3-1 (or the pseudogene TRBV3-2) and TRBJ1-4; no reliable D call. This CDR3 is 13 amino acids long. CDR1 is LGHDT and CDR2 is YNNKEL in the germline V gene (reference sequence). V lost 4 bases to trimming and J lost 11 bases, with 14 bases between them. For the CDR3, the DNA is TGTGCCAGCAGCCCCAAGGGAGGAGGTAAACTGTTTTTT. As protein: CASSPKGGGKLFF.

This clone has just one count. The chain is built from TRBV21-1 and TRBJ2-7; TRBD1, the D gene given by the table, was not confirmed from the DNA. TRBV21-1 is designated a pseudogene. This CDR3 has 13 amino acids. The CDR3 DNA follows: TGTGCCAGCAGCCGGGACAGACCCTACGAGCAGTACTTC. It specifies CASSRDRPYEQYF.

The V and J genes are TRBV19 and TRBJ2-5; D may be TRBD1 (6 bases). Trimming removed 4 bases from V and 4 bases from J, with 13 bases in between. The germline V gene encodes CDR1 LNHDA and CDR2 SQIVND (reference sequence). The CDR3 sequence is 14 residues long. Written as DNA, the CDR3 is TGTGCCAGTAGTACCGTTGACAGGCCAGAGACCCAGTACTTC. It translates to CASSTVDRPETQYF.

V gene TRBV18 combines with J gene TRBJ1-3; D is possibly TRBD1 (5 bases). The germline V and J ends were trimmed by 3 bases and 8 bases, with 20 bases remaining between them. Germline V gene lookup returns CDR1 KGHSH and CDR2 LQKENI. There are 16 residues in the CDR3. CDR3 region: CASSPAGPGLEDTIYF. CDR3 coding DNA: TGTGCCAGCTCACCCGCGGGACCGGGCTTGGAGGACACCATATATTTT. The full variable domain, rest sourced from reference TRBV18 and TRBJ1-3, is NAGVMQNPRHLVRRRGQEARLRCSPMKGHSHVYWYRQLPEEGLKFMVYLQKENIIDESGMPKERFSAEFPKEGPSILRIQQVVRGDSAAYFCASSPAGPGLEDTIYFGEGSWLTVV.

The chain links TRBV10-1 to TRBJ1-1, with D perhaps matching TRBD1 (6 bases). The CDR3 spans 14 residues. The V gene lost 0 bases and the J gene lost 3 bases, with 8 bases spanning the gap. CDR1 is WNHNN and CDR2 is SYGVQD in the germline V gene (reference sequence). The CDR3 bases are TGCGCCAGCAGTGAGTCGGCAGGGGACACTGAAGCTTTCTTT. Translated, it gives CASSESAGDTEAFF.

The rearrangement links TRBV6-5 to TRBJ2-5; D possibly corresponds to TRBD2 (5 bases). Trimming pared 4 bases from V and 4 bases from J, leaving 13 bases between. This CDR3 comprises 14 residues. Germline CDR1 reads MNHEY; CDR2 reads SVGAGI. Here the CDR3 DNA reads TGTGCCAGCAGTTGGAGCTATGGGAGAGAGACCCAGTACTTC. It codes for CASSWSYGRETQYF.

The chain has TRBV9 and TRBJ2-3, with 9 positions matching TRBD2. CDR1 and CDR2 from the germline V gene are SGDLS and YYNGEE. Unmatched junction bases numbered 8, after V lost 0 bases and J lost 3 bases. This CDR3 is 17 amino acids long. The CDR3 nucleotides read TGTGCCAGCAGCGTAGCCCTAGCGGGGAGGGCGACAGATACGCAGTATTTT. It encodes CASSVALAGRATDTQYF.

The chain carries TRBV9 and TRBJ2-2, with TRBD2 matching over 8 bases. The CDR3 contains 16 residues. Trimming removed 0 bases from V and 6 bases from J; junction bases left unmatched: 7. Germline loops: CDR1 SGDLS, CDR2 YYNGEE. CDR3 sequence (DNA): TGTGCCAGCAGCGTAGCCGGCGGGGGGATACCCGGGGAGCTGTTTTTT. Encoded protein: CASSVAGGGIPGELFF.

The rearrangement uses TRBV4-2 and TRBJ2-3; 9 bases align to TRBD2. Germline V gene sequence: CDR1 LGHNA, CDR2 YNFKEQ. This CDR3 is 16 amino acids long. J gave up 7 bases and V 0 bases, and 8 bases lay outside the gene matches. CDR3 DNA sequence: TGTGCCAGCAGCCAAGACGTAGCGGGAGTCCTGAATACGCAGTATTTT. This translates into CASSQDVAGVLNTQYF.

This rearrangement joins TRBV4-2 to TRBJ2-2, with TRBD2 as a possible D gene (6 bases). This CDR3 is 17 amino acids long. The V end lost 0 bases, the J end lost 7 bases, and 18 bases lay between the germline ends. Germline V CDR1 and CDR2: LGHNA, YNFKEQ. CDR3: CASSQEVGGTYGGELFF. CDR3 in DNA: TGTGCCAGCAGCCAAGAAGTAGGCGGGACTTACGGCGGGGAGCTGTTTTTT.

The chain combines TRBV7-6 with TRBJ2-7; a possible D gene is TRBD2 (5 bases). The CDR3 totals 12 residues. V gave up 5 bases and J gave up 4 bases, with 9 bases separating them. Germline lookup yields CDR1 SGHVS and CDR2 FNYEAQ. The CDR3 loop is CASSPSGYEQYF. The CDR3 DNA follows: TGTGCCAGCAGCCCCTCGGGATACGAGCAGTACTTC. The variable domain in full, with the rest retrieved from reference TRBV7-6 and TRBJ2-7, is GAGVSQSPRYKVTKRGQDVALRCDPISGHVSLYWYRQALGQGPEFLTYFNYEAQQDKSGLPNDRFSAERPEGSISTLTIQRTEQRDSAMYRCASSPSGYEQYFGPGTRLTVT.

The chain couples TRBV27 to TRBJ2-1, with D possibly TRBD2 on 6 matching bases. Trimming shortened V by 8 bases and J by 4 bases, and 6 bases separated the two germline ends. The CDR3 loop spans 11 amino acids. The germline V gene encodes CDR1 MNHEY and CDR2 SMNVEV (reference sequence). The CDR3 DNA follows: TGTGCCAGCCGGGGGTACAATGAGCAGTTCTTC. Amino acids: CASRGYNEQFF.

V usage is TRBV18 and J usage is TRBJ2-3; possible D gene TRBD1, 5 bases. Germline CDR1 reads KGHSH; CDR2 reads LQKENI. The CDR3 loop spans 13 amino acids. Deletions cut 3 bases from V and 7 bases from J, with 11 bases between. CDR3 in DNA: TGTGCCAGCTCACCGGTCAGGGATCATACGCAGTATTTT. Translating it yields CASSPVRDHTQYF.

This clone was found once. This chain links TRBV6-1 with TRBJ1-1; TRBD1 is a possible D gene (5 bases). The V gene lost 1 base and the J gene lost 1 base, with 7 bases spanning the gap. The CDR3 totals 14 residues. CDR1 is MNHNS and CDR2 is SASEGT in the germline V gene. CDR3 protein: CASSEGQTNTEAFF. CDR3 nucleotides: TGTGCCAGCAGTGAAGGACAGACGAACACTGAAGCTTTCTTT.

The CDR3 spells CASSSDRSGGQPQHF. The CDR3 DNA is TGTGCCAGTAGTTCGGACAGGTCCGGAGGTCAGCCCCAGCATTTT. The V and J genes are TRBV19 and TRBJ1-5, with 7 bases fitting TRBD1. The CDR3 sequence is 15 residues long. Germline assignment: CDR1 LNHDA and CDR2 SQIVND (reference sequence). V lost 5 bases, J lost 6 bases, and 10 bases stayed unmatched.

The chain recombines TRBV7-9 with TRBJ2-1; D may be TRBD2 (6 bases). From germline, CDR1 is SEHNR and CDR2 FQNEAQ (reference sequence). Between the trimmed V and J ends, which lost 5 bases and 7 bases, there was a span of 24 bases. There are 17 residues in the CDR3. This chain's CDR3 is CASSQPERVGLGNEQFF. CDR3 DNA: TGTGCCAGCAGCCAACCTGAGCGGGTAGGGCTTGGGAATGAGCAGTTCTTC.

This clone has only a few counts. V gene TRBV5-1 combines with J gene TRBJ1-1; D call uncertain. V was cut by 0 bases and J by 0 bases, with 9 bases left in between. The CDR3 spans 15 residues. Germline loops: CDR1 SGHRS, CDR2 YFSETQ. The CDR3 loop is CASSLDVQMNTEAFF. DNA for the CDR3: TGCGCCAGCAGCTTGGATGTTCAGATGAACACTGAAGCTTTCTTT.

This clone was seen just once. This chain joins TRBV5-1 and TRBJ2-1; 9 bases match TRBD2. V gave up 0 bases and J gave up 7 bases; unmatched junction bases: 5. This CDR3 has 15 residues. Per germline, CDR1 SGHRS and CDR2 YFSETQ. The CDR3 loop is CASSLGSGRGNEQFF. In nucleotides, the CDR3 is TGCGCCAGCAGCTTGGGTAGCGGGAGAGGGAATGAGCAGTTCTTC.

Only a few counts were recorded for this clone. The chain has TRBV6-1 and TRBJ1-3; no clear D. The ends were cut back, 2 bases at V and 1 base at J, with 3 bases in the middle. Germline V gene data show CDR1 as MNHNS and CDR2 as SASEGT. The CDR3 length is 13 residues. The CDR3 reads CASSEQSGNTIYF. In DNA, the CDR3 is TGTGCCAGCAGTGAACAGTCTGGAAACACCATATATTTT.

The chain joins TRBV5-1 to TRBJ2-7; 9 nucleotides align to TRBD1. The CDR3 contains 15 residues. Germline CDR1 and CDR2: SGHRS and YFSETQ. Unmatched junction bases numbered 9, after V lost 3 bases and J lost 5 bases. Here the CDR3 DNA reads TGCGCCAGCAGCTCCTTTCCCGGGGACAGGGACGAGCAGTACTTC. Translated: CASSSFPGDRDEQYF. Together with reference TRBV5-1 and TRBJ2-7, the CDR3 gives the full variable domain: KAGVTQTPRYLIKTRGQQVTLSCSPISGHRSVSWYQQTPGQGLQFLFEYFSETQRNKGNFPGRFSGRQFSNSRSEMNVSTLELGDSALYLCASSSFPGDRDEQYFGPGTRLTVT.

The V and J genes are TRBV24-1 and TRBJ1-2; TRBD1 aligns across 9 bases. V gave up 4 bases and J gave up 3 bases; unmatched junction bases: 8. CDR1 KGHDR and CDR2 SFDVKD come from the germline V gene. This CDR3 region has 16 residues. The CDR3 DNA reads as TGTGCCACCAGTGACCCCGGGACAGGGTTACACTATGGCTACACCTTC. Residues: CATSDPGTGLHYGYTF.